A selection of T cell receptor beta chains follows, all from one sample in a study of early T cells in non-severe SARS-CoV-2 infection. MiXCR, run by TCRdb on the 5' RACE reads, gives a single entry per CDR3 protein. The sample carries roughly 50,000 distinct CDR3 sequences, about 6% recorded once. Here the sequenced sample was whole blood, taken at baseline. These receptors were collected from an adult who was a healthcare worker with PCR-confirmed SARS-CoV-2 infection or an uninfected control (not recorded which). Each CDR3 is given with its conserved first and last residue. The D gene is left open where the match is weak. Size tells how often a clone was seen (once, few, many) or the class of an expanded clone, and some rows leave it out.

cdr3_aa cdr3_nt d_call j_call clone_size v_call
CAISVTDNEQFF TGTGCCATCAGTGTGACGGACAATGAGCAGTTCTTC . TRBJ2-1 many TRBV10-3
CASSSRDRSYEQYF TGTGCCAGTAGTTCTCGGGACAGAAGTTACGAGCAGTACTTC TRBD1 TRBJ2-7 few TRBV19
CASSKQGAQGGELFF TGTGCCAGCAGCAAACAGGGGGCGCAAGGCGGGGAGCTGTTTTTT TRBD1 TRBJ2-2 many TRBV7-2
CASSYGTDYGYTF TGTGCCAGCAGCTACGGGACAGACTATGGCTACACCTTC TRBD1 TRBJ1-2 . TRBV5-6
CASSIASGGFYEQYF TGTGCCAGTAGTATAGCCAGCGGAGGTTTCTACGAGCAGTACTTC . TRBJ2-7 . TRBV19
CASSPYNSNQPQHF TGTGCCAGCAGCCCATACAATAGCAATCAGCCCCAGCATTTT . TRBJ1-5 many TRBV3-1
CASRSLQGPNAEAFF TGTGCCAGCAGATCCCTACAGGGTCCTAACGCTGAAGCTTTCTTT . TRBJ1-1 . TRBV5-6
CASSLSIDTEAFF TGTGCCAGCAGTTTAAGTATAGACACTGAAGCTTTCTTT . TRBJ1-1 . TRBV27
CASSREGLASGTYNEQFF TGTGCCAGCAGCCGAGAAGGACTGGCTAGCGGGACCTACAATGAGCAGTTCTTC TRBD2 TRBJ2-1 few TRBV3-1
CASSPTPRPETQYF TGTGCCAGCAGCCCAACCCCGCGCCCAGAGACCCAGTACTTC . TRBJ2-5 many TRBV7-6
CASSEMRGTEAFF TGTGCCAGCAGTGAAATGCGGGGGACTGAAGCTTTCTTT . TRBJ1-1 . TRBV6-1
CASSPLFSGANVLTF TGTGCCAGCTCACCTCTGTTTTCTGGGGCCAACGTCCTGACTTTC . TRBJ2-6 few TRBV18
CASSPFNEQFF TGTGCCAGCAGCCCTTTCAATGAGCAGTTCTTC . TRBJ2-1 many TRBV11-2
CASSEGLAGADTQYF TGTGCCAGCAGTGAAGGCCTAGCGGGAGCTGATACGCAGTATTTT TRBD2 TRBJ2-3 . TRBV2
CASSWARGLAGGSDEQFF TGCGCCAGCAGCTGGGCACGGGGACTAGCGGGAGGTAGCGATGAGCAGTTCTTC TRBD2 TRBJ2-1 many TRBV5-1
CASSLERTTQNEQFF TGTGCCAGCAGCTTAGAAAGGACTACGCAGAATGAGCAGTTCTTC . TRBJ2-1 many TRBV7-8
CARDENSPLHF TGTGCCAGGGATGAAAATTCACCCCTCCACTTT . TRBJ1-6 few TRBV12-3/TRBV12-4
CAWSLGVWETQYF TGTGCCTGGAGTCTAGGGGTTTGGGAGACCCAGTACTTC . TRBJ2-5 many TRBV30
CASSFVGEQFF TGTGCCAGCAGCTTTGTAGGCGAGCAGTTCTTC . TRBJ2-1 . TRBV7-2
CASNQDSNQETQYF TGTGCCAGCAACCAGGATTCCAACCAAGAGACCCAGTACTTC . TRBJ2-5 . TRBV6-2/TRBV6-3
CASIGEGQETQYF TGTGCCAGCATTGGTGAGGGACAAGAGACCCAGTACTTC . TRBJ2-5 . TRBV28
CASSPDSNYGYTF TGTGCCAGCAGCCCTGACAGCAACTATGGCTACACCTTC . TRBJ1-2 . TRBV6-5
CASCPDRDYGYTF TGTGCCAGCTGCCCGGACAGAGACTATGGCTACACCTTC . TRBJ1-2 . TRBV6-1
CASSTTTGMNTEAFF TGTGCCAGCAGCACCACAACAGGCATGAACACTGAAGCTTTCTTT . TRBJ1-1 . TRBV5-6
CASSIALMYNEQFF TGTGCCAGTAGTATAGCGCTGATGTACAATGAGCAGTTCTTC . TRBJ2-1 many TRBV19
CSARTGGIIEQYF TGCAGTGCTCGGACAGGGGGGATAATCGAGCAGTACTTC TRBD1 TRBJ2-7 once TRBV20-1
CASSQGSGAGRLYEQYF TGTGCCAGCAGCCAAGGATCTGGCGCGGGTCGACTTTACGAGCAGTACTTC . TRBJ2-7 . TRBV3-1